This is a list of T cell receptor beta chains from one sample in a study of breast tumors, draining lymph nodes, adjacent tissues. In TCRdb, the multiplex PCR reads were re-called with MiXCR into one record per CDR3 protein. Among 20,000 or so distinct CDR3 sequences listed, 50% were seen once. Sample: breast tumor tissue. These receptors were collected from a female donor with breast cancer. Some clones in this sample may be carry-over from other donors' samples. Both conserved end residues are part of each CDR3. A D gene is named only where the DNA matches it firmly. Where a row states a size, it is once, few, many or the class of an expanded clone; other rows omit it.

CDR3 DNA: TGCACCGGGACTAGCGGTTCCTACGAGCAGTACTTC
CDR3 protein: CTGTSGSYEQYF
D gene: TRBD2
V gene: TRBV20-1
clone size: -
J gene: TRBJ2-7

CDR3 DNA: TGTGCCAGCAGTGGAGATGGACAAGCGACCCAGTACTTC
CDR3 protein: CASSGDGQATQYF
D gene: -
V gene: TRBV6-1
clone size: -
J gene: TRBJ2-5

CDR3 DNA: TGCGCCAGCAGCTTACTTGGGGCGGGAGGGAGCAATGAGCAGTTCTTC
CDR3 protein: CASSLLGAGGSNEQFF
D gene: TRBD2
V gene: TRBV5-1
clone size: -
J gene: TRBJ2-1

CDR3 DNA: TGTGCCAGCAGCAATCTAATGACTTGCGGCGCCTTCGAGCAGTTCTTC
CDR3 protein: CASSNLMTCGAFEQFF
D gene: -
V gene: TRBV7-8
clone size: -
J gene: TRBJ2-1

CDR3 DNA: TGTGCCAGCAGCTTCGGGACTAGCGGGATATACGAGCAGTACTTC
CDR3 protein: CASSFGTSGIYEQYF
D gene: TRBD2
V gene: TRBV5-6
clone size: -
J gene: TRBJ2-7

CDR3 DNA: TGTGCCAGCAGTAGTAATATCTGGGGGGCTGAAAAACTGTTTTTT
CDR3 protein: CASSSNIWGAEKLFF
D gene: -
V gene: TRBV7-2
clone size: -
J gene: TRBJ1-4

CDR3 DNA: TGTGCCAGCAGCTCCGCGGGACAGGGGAATTACGAGCAGTACTTC
CDR3 protein: CASSSAGQGNYEQYF
D gene: TRBD1
V gene: TRBV7-8
clone size: -
J gene: TRBJ2-7

CDR3 DNA: TGTGCCAGTAGCTTAGATAGCGGGAGAACCGGGGGGCTGTTTTTT
CDR3 protein: CASSLDSGRTGGLFF
D gene: TRBD2
V gene: TRBV7-2
clone size: -
J gene: TRBJ2-2

CDR3 DNA: TGTGCCACCAGGAAGCGGGAGGGCACGGGGGAGCAGTACTTC
CDR3 protein: CATRKREGTGEQYF
D gene: TRBD2
V gene: TRBV15
clone size: medium-sized
J gene: TRBJ2-7

CDR3 DNA: TGCGCCAGCGGCCTGGACGGCGGGGGGGTATCCCTCCACTTT
CDR3 protein: CASGLDGGGVSLHF
D gene: -
V gene: TRBV5-1
clone size: -
J gene: TRBJ1-6

CDR3 DNA: TGTGCCAGCAGCTTAGCTGTGGGATCCTACAATGAGCAGTTCTTC
CDR3 protein: CASSLAVGSYNEQFF
D gene: -
V gene: TRBV7-2
clone size: -
J gene: TRBJ2-1

CDR3 DNA: TGTGCCAGCAACGCTTACAGGGGCGAGACCCAGTACTTC
CDR3 protein: CASNAYRGETQYF
D gene: TRBD1
V gene: TRBV9
clone size: -
J gene: TRBJ2-5

CDR3 DNA: TGTGCCAGCAGTGGGACAGGGAACGAGCAGTACTTC
CDR3 protein: CASSGTGNEQYF
D gene: TRBD1
V gene: TRBV25-1
clone size: medium-sized
J gene: TRBJ2-7

CDR3 DNA: TGCAGTGCCATCCTAGCGGGAGGGGTGGAGTCCTACGAGCAGTACTTC
CDR3 protein: CSAILAGGVESYEQYF
D gene: TRBD2
V gene: TRBV20-1
clone size: few
J gene: TRBJ2-7